This note documents a single T cell receptor (beta chain) sequence. Antigen: not known. Individual cDNA molecules received unique molecular identifiers. Using its own MiXCR run on the 5' RACE reads, TCRdb lists one record per CDR3 protein. The sample contains 35,000 to 45,000 distinct CDR3 sequences, roughly 6% of which appear only once. This specimen comes from a study of early T cells in non-severe SARS-CoV-2 infection. Overall study findings and caveats: Using VDJdb, the matching emphasized anti-spike CD8 responses while missing private and CD4 specificities.

This receptor was taken from an adult who was a healthcare worker with PCR-confirmed SARS-CoV-2 infection or an uninfected control (not recorded which). The sample here was whole blood, taken at baseline.

The CDR3 is CASGRQANNYGYTF. The CDR3 DNA reads TGTGCCAGCGGTCGACAGGCCAACAACTATGGCTACACCTTC. The V and J genes are TRBV11-2 and TRBJ1-2; TRBD1 might be the D (6 bases). The CDR3 extends over 14 amino acids. The germline CDR1 and CDR2 sequences are SGHAT and FQNNGV. V was shortened by 8 bases and J by 2 bases, with 15 bases between the two germline ends. Full variable domain (remainder filled in from reference TRBV11-2 and TRBJ1-2): EAGVAQSPRYKIIEKRQSVAFWCNPISGHATLYWYQQILGQGPKLLIQFQNNGVVDDSQLPKDRFSAERLKGVDSTLKIQPAKLEDSAVYLCASGRQANNYGYTFGSGTRLTVV.